These T cell receptor beta chains were read from a single sample in a study of blood T cell repertoires in COVID-19. Profiling relied on immunoSEQ multiplex PCR, and the TCRdb table lists in-frame clones only, not all of them. The table has approximately 240,000 clones, 80% to 90% seen once; the top ten hold under 3.5%. Sequencing was done on a sample of PBMCs or T cells enriched from blood (not recorded which). The receptors were sampled from a woman between 18 and 29 years old in a cohort exposed to, infected with or recovered from COVID-19 (not recorded which). CDR3s include the opening cysteine and the closing phenylalanine or tryptophan. The order of the fields is V gene, D gene, clone size, J gene, CDR3 DNA, CDR3 protein. A D gene is named only where the DNA matches it firmly. The size entry is marked missing in some rows and otherwise reads once, few, many or a size class.

TRBV7-9	TRBD1	-	TRBJ2-5	TGTGCCAGCAGCTTAAGACAGGGTGAGACCCAGTACTTC	CASSLRQGETQYF
TRBV12-5	TRBD2	-	TRBJ2-1	TGTGCTAGTGGTTTGGTACCCACTAGCGGGATAAGGAGCTCCTACAATGAGCAGTTCTTC	CASGLVPTSGIRSSYNEQFF
TRBV7-9	-	-	TRBJ1-1	TGTGCCAGCAGCTTCACACCGCTTGGTCATGGTGAAGCTTTCTTT	CASSFTPLGHGEAFF
TRBV5-1	TRBD1	-	TRBJ2-6	TGCGCCAGCAGCGACGACAGGGGGGCTGGGGCCAACGTCCTGACTTTC	CASSDDRGAGANVLTF
TRBV6-2/TRBV6-3	-	-	TRBJ1-3	TGTGCCAGCAGTTATCGCAGGCCAGGCTCTGGAAACACCATATATTTT	CASSYRRPGSGNTIYF
TRBV3-1/TRBV3-2	TRBD1	-	TRBJ1-1	TGTGCCAGCAGCCACACACCGGGACAGGGATCAGCTTTCTTT	CASSHTPGQGSAFF
TRBV2	-	-	TRBJ2-2	TGTGCCAGCAGTGTACGGGAGCCCGGGGAGCTGTTTTTT	CASSVREPGELFF
TRBV3-1/TRBV3-2	-	-	TRBJ2-7	TGTGCCAGCAGCCAAGAGCACCCGGGTACCCGGGGTTCCTACGAGCAGTACTTC	CASSQEHPGTRGSYEQYF
TRBV5-1	-	-	TRBJ2-3	TGCGCCAGCGCCCGGGGGTCTAGCACAGATACGCAGTATTTT	CASARGSSTDTQYF
TRBV10-3	TRBD1	-	TRBJ2-7	TGTGCCATCAGTCCGGGACAGCAGCCCTACGAGCAGTACTTC	CAISPGQQPYEQYF
TRBV7-2	-	-	TRBJ2-1	TGTGCCAGCAGCCCCCTGCCCTCGGGCTACAATGAGCAGTTCTTC	CASSPLPSGYNEQFF
TRBV4-2	TRBD2	-	TRBJ2-1	TGTGCCAGCAGCCAAGATTCGGCTAGCGGGATAGATGAGCAGTTCTTC	CASSQDSASGIDEQFF
TRBV18	-	-	TRBJ2-7	TGTGCCAGCTCACGTGGGAGGTCCGACTCCTACGAGCAGTACTTC	CASSRGRSDSYEQYF
TRBV7-9	TRBD1	-	TRBJ1-1	TGTGCCAGCAGCCACTGGACAGGGGGAGTCACTGAAGCTTTCTTT	CASSHWTGGVTEAFF
TRBV13	TRBD1	-	TRBJ1-1	TGTGCCAGCAATTACAGGGGCTTGGAAAGTGAAGCTTTCTTT	CASNYRGLESEAFF
TRBV18	TRBD1	-	TRBJ1-4	TGTGCCAGCTCACCTTCACAGGGGGACGAAAAACTGTTTTTT	CASSPSQGDEKLFF
TRBV7-8	-	-	TRBJ1-5	TGTGCCAGCAGCTCACAGGGACCAGAAGTCAATCAGCCCCAGCATTTT	CASSSQGPEVNQPQHF
TRBV4-1	-	-	TRBJ1-5	TGCGCCAGCAGCCAAGATGTGGCAGGGAACAATCAGCCCCAGCATTTT	CASSQDVAGNNQPQHF
TRBV30	-	-	TRBJ1-2	TGTGCCTGGAGTGTACATCCAGGCGACTGGGAGAGCTACACCTTC	CAWSVHPGDWESYTF
TRBV11-2	TRBD2	-	TRBJ2-3	TGTGCCAGCAGCTCGAGCGGGGGGGCAAATACGCAGTATTTT	CASSSSGGANTQYF
TRBV6-4	-	-	TRBJ2-1	TGTGCCAGCAGTGACTCAGGGGGGGACAATGAGCAGTTCTTC	CASSDSGGDNEQFF
TRBV2	-	-	TRBJ1-5	TGTGCCAGCAGTGAGGAGAGCAATCAGCCCCAGCATTTT	CASSEESNQPQHF
TRBV7-9	TRBD2	few	TRBJ2-1	TGTGCCAGCAGCTTAGTAACGGGACTAGCGGGAGGGAGGTACAATGAGCAGTTCTTC	CASSLVTGLAGGRYNEQFF
TRBV25-1	-	-	TRBJ1-1	TGTGCCCGAACTCCGCTGACAGGAAACACTGAAGCTTTCTTT	CARTPLTGNTEAFF
TRBV7-2	-	-	TRBJ2-3	TGTGCCAGCAGCATCCACAGGGTTTCCAGCACAGATACGCAGTATTTT	CASSIHRVSSTDTQYF
TRBV11-2	-	-	TRBJ1-1	TGTGCCAGCAGCTTTCAGACAGGCACTGAAGCTTTCTTT	CASSFQTGTEAFF
TRBV28	TRBD1	once	TRBJ1-1	TGTGCCAGCAGTTCAGCAGGGGGAGAAGGTGAAGCTTTCTTT	CASSSAGGEGEAFF
TRBV6-5	-	once	TRBJ1-2	TGTGCCAGCAGTAACCGACAGGATTATAACTATGGCTACACCTTC	CASSNRQDYNYGYTF
TRBV9	TRBD2	once	TRBJ2-2	TGTGCCAGCTCCTCTAGCGGGAGGATCACCGGGGAGCTGTTTTTT	CASSSSGRITGELFF
TRBV21-1	-	-	TRBJ1-1	TGTGCCAGCAGCAAGGCGCGGGTGTTTGAGTCGAACACTGAAGCTTTCTTT	CASSKARVFESNTEAFF
TRBV5-1	TRBD1	-	TRBJ2-5	TGCGCCAGCAGCTTGGCATTAGGGGGCGCGGAGACCCAGTACTTC	CASSLALGGAETQYF
TRBV5-1	-	-	TRBJ2-5	TGCGCCAGCAGCTTGTCAAGCTCCCAAGAGACCCAGTACTTC	CASSLSSSQETQYF
TRBV6-2/TRBV6-3	-	-	TRBJ2-5	TGTGCCAGCAGTAAGACAAGACAAGAGACCCAGTACTTC	CASSKTRQETQYF
TRBV6-1	-	-	TRBJ2-7	TGTGCCAGCAGAGGGGAGGTGGAGCAGTACTTC	CASRGEVEQYF
TRBV6-5	-	-	TRBJ2-7	TGTGCCAGCGGAGCCACAGGGCGCGAGCAGTACTTC	CASGATGREQYF
TRBV5-1	TRBD1	-	TRBJ1-1	TGCGCCAGCAGCCGGGACACAGGGGAAACTGAAGCTTTCTTT	CASSRDTGETEAFF
TRBV3-1/TRBV3-2	-	-	TRBJ1-5	TGTGCCAGCTGCTACAGCAATAGCAATCAGCCCCAGCATTTT	CASCYSNSNQPQHF
TRBV19	-	-	TRBJ1-3	TGTGCCAGTAGTATGCTCTCGGGGAACTCTGGAAACACCATATATTTT	CASSMLSGNSGNTIYF
TRBV5-1	TRBD2	-	TRBJ2-3	TGCGCCAGCGCGGGAGGGCGGGCACCAGATACGCAGTATTTT	CASAGGRAPDTQYF
TRBV5-1	-	-	TRBJ1-2	TGCGCCAGCAGCTTTCCCCAGGGTCCCTATGGCTACACCTTC	CASSFPQGPYGYTF
TRBV19	TRBD2	-	TRBJ2-1	TGTGCCAGTAGTATAGTAGCGGGAGATTCTGAGCAGTTCTTC	CASSIVAGDSEQFF
TRBV6-5	TRBD2	once	TRBJ2-1	TGTGCCAGCAGTCATCTCCATAGCGGGGGGGCTACTTGGGTCTTC	CASSHLHSGGATWVF
TRBV28	-	few	TRBJ2-3	TGTGCCAGCATGACGCAGGGCGCAGATACGCAGTATTTT	CASMTQGADTQYF
TRBV3-1/TRBV3-2	-	-	TRBJ2-3	TGTGCCAGCAGCGAAGACTCACATGGTACGCAGTATTTT	CASSEDSHGTQYF
TRBV5-1	TRBD2	-	TRBJ2-5	TGCGCCAGCAGCTTGGAAAGCGGGGGGTGGGAGACCCAGTACTTC	CASSLESGGWETQYF
TRBV24-1	-	-	TRBJ2-1	TGTGCCACCAGTGGAGTCAGGGATACCTCCTACAATGAGCAGTTCTTC	CATSGVRDTSYNEQFF
TRBV19	-	-	TRBJ2-3	TGTGCCAGTAGAAGTGGAGGCAGCAGCACAGATACGCAGTATTTT	CASRSGGSSTDTQYF
TRBV7-8	TRBD1	-	TRBJ2-5	TGTGCCAGCACGGGGACAGGGTGGGGAGGAGAGACCCAGTACTTC	CASTGTGWGGETQYF
TRBV4-1	-	-	TRBJ2-1	TGCGCCAGCAGCCAAATCTTAGGGGGAAACAATGAGCAGTTCTTC	CASSQILGGNNEQFF
TRBV24-1	TRBD1	-	TRBJ1-1	TGTGCCACCAGTGATGGACAGGGTATGAGAACTGAAGCTTTCTTT	CATSDGQGMRTEAFF
TRBV29-1	TRBD2	-	TRBJ2-1	TGCAGCGTTGGACTAGCGGGGGATTACAATGAGCAGTTCTTC	CSVGLAGDYNEQFF
TRBV4-1	-	-	TRBJ2-2	TGCGCCAGCAGCCAAGGAGACAGGCCTAACACCGGGGAGCTGTTTTTT	CASSQGDRPNTGELFF
TRBV5-1	TRBD1	-	TRBJ1-4	TGCGCCAGCAGCTTACAGGGGGATGGCGAAAAACTGTTTTTT	CASSLQGDGEKLFF